This TCR beta chain is from a study of glioma-infiltrating T cells after dendritic cell vaccination. Input was 2 ug genomic DNA, or all available if less. Clones were read by immunoSEQ multiplex PCR, and TCRdb kept only the in-frame ones, dropping some. This sample has tens of thousands of clones, with 81% found just once. Blood PBMC samples: pre-vaccination, two weeks post third vaccination, and at tumor progression. This clone was observed a handful of times. Other DNA sequences within the sample encode an identical CDR3. The receptor's source is a human donor with glioblastoma. The specimen was blood, collected before dendritic cell vaccination.

CDR3 region: CASSTGQGTYNEQFF. The CDR3 DNA follows: TGTGCCAGTAGTACGGGACAGGGAACCTACAATGAGCAGTTCTTC. The J gene is TRBJ2-1, the V gene TRBV19; 9 nucleotides agree with TRBD1. Germline V gene sequence: CDR1 LNHDA, CDR2 SQIVND (reference sequence). The CDR3 runs to 15 residues. V was clipped by 4 bases and J by 2 bases; unmatched bases: 3.